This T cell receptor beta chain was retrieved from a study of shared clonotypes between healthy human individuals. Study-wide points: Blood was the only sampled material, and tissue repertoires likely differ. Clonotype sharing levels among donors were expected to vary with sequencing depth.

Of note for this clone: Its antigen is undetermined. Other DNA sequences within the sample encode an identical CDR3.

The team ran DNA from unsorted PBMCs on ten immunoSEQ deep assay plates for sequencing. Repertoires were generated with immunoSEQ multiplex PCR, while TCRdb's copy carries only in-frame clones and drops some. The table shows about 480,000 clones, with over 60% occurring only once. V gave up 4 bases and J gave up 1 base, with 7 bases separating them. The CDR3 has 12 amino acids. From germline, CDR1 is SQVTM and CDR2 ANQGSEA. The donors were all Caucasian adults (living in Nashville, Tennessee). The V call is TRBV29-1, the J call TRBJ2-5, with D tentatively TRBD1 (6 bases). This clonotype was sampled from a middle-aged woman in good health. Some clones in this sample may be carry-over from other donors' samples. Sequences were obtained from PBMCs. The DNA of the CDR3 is TGCAGCGTTGCGGACAGCCAAGAGACCCAGTACTTC. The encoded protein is CSVADSQETQYF.